This T cell receptor beta chain comes out of a study of Graves' ophthalmopathy and Graves' hyperthyroidism. Sampling approximately 10 ml of fresh peripheral blood provided the PBMCs. The germline V gene encodes CDR1 MNHNS and CDR2 SASEGT. This CDR3 has 13 residues. V was cut by 5 bases and J by 2 bases, with 9 bases left in between. The TCR beta CDR3 regions underwent amplification from RNA transcripts. The workflow started with a first-round RT-PCR run with HTBI primers and then moved on to a second-round multiplex PCR. TCRdb itself ran the multiplex PCR reads through MiXCR, one entry per CDR3 protein. The sample shows some 160,000 distinct CDR3 sequences, about two fifths of them seen only once.

This chain joins TRBV6-1 and TRBJ1-2; the D is unclear. Input material: peripheral blood. The sequence came from a man under 40 with Graves' ophthalmopathy. Written as DNA, the CDR3 is TGTGCCAGCAGTCGGACGAAAAACTATGGCTACACCTTC. It encodes CASSRTKNYGYTF.